Below, 11 T cell receptor beta chains from the same sample are listed, as sequenced in a study of T cell responses to AZD1222 COVID-19 vaccine (dated by TCRdb to the early 2020s). Library preparation employed the immunoSEQ multiplex PCR assay. Held by TCRdb, this immuneACCESS table contains in-frame sequences only and omits some clones. Under half of the omission traces to an unresolved V gene where checked; the cause of the rest is unknown. The data table for this sample lists 150,000 or so clones. The ten largest clones take up under 2.5% of the sample. This specimen's time point label, interpreted: baseline before first vaccination. Sequencing was carried out using peripheral blood. These receptors were taken from an adult in good health.

The gene calls are TRBV30 and TRBJ2-2, with D perhaps TRBD2 (6 bases). Trimming cost V 5 bases and J 0 bases, with 10 bases left between them. CDR1 and CDR2 from the germline V gene are GTSNPN and SVGIG (reference sequence). This CDR3 is built from 14 residues. The CDR3 protein is CAWGRTPNTGELFF. Here the CDR3 DNA reads TGTGCCTGGGGGAGGACACCGAACACCGGGGAGCTGTTTTTT.

The chain uses TRBV3-1 (or the pseudogene TRBV3-2) and TRBJ1-4; TRBD1 agrees at 8 bases. The CDR3 has 14 amino acids. Trimming took 6 bases from V and 5 from J; bases not matched to a gene: 5. Germline CDR1 reads LGHDT; CDR2 reads YNNKEL (reference sequence). This chain's CDR3 is CASRQGQENEKLFF. The DNA for the CDR3 is TGTGCCAGCAGGCAGGGACAGGAGAATGAAAAACTGTTTTTT.

The chain employs TRBV5-1 and TRBJ2-6; perhaps TRBD1 as D (5 bases). V lost 2 bases and J 4 bases, leaving 16 bases between the germline ends. Germline assignment: CDR1 SGHRS and CDR2 YFSETQ. This CDR3 contains 17 residues. CDR3 residues: CASSLELQGAGANVLTF. For the CDR3, the DNA is TGCGCCAGCAGCTTAGAGCTGCAGGGTGCAGGGGCCAACGTCCTGACTTTC.

The CDR3 loop is CASSSQGYTEAFF. In DNA, the CDR3 is TGTGCCAGCAGTTCACAGGGTTACACTGAAGCTTTCTTT. The chain carries TRBV6-5 and TRBJ1-1; D possibly corresponds to TRBD1 (6 bases). V gave up 4 bases and J gave up 3 bases, with 9 bases separating them. The CDR3 has 13 amino acids. Per germline, CDR1 MNHEY and CDR2 SVGAGI.

The chain is built from TRBV6-6 and TRBJ1-1; D is uncertain. Per germline, CDR1 MNHNY and CDR2 SVGAGI (reference sequence). The V gene lost 9 bases and the J gene lost 4 bases, with 18 bases spanning the gap. The CDR3 has 14 amino acids. CDR3: CASKFQKVGTEAFF. CDR3 nucleotides: TGTGCCAGTAAATTTCAAAAGGTAGGCACTGAAGCTTTCTTT.

The chain links TRBV29-1 to TRBJ1-4; D unresolved. The CDR3 is made up of 13 amino acids. Germline CDR1 is SQVTM and CDR2 is ANQGSEA. V gave up 5 bases and J gave up 0 bases, with 7 bases separating them. The CDR3 protein is CSVLSATNEKLFF. The CDR3 DNA is TGCAGCGTTTTGTCTGCAACTAATGAAAAACTGTTTTTT. Using reference TRBV29-1 and TRBJ1-4 for the parts outside the CDR3, the full variable domain is SAVISQKPSRDICQRGTSLTIQCQVDSQVTMMFWYRQQPGQSLTLIATANQGSEATYESGFVIDKFPISRPNLTFSTLTVSNMSPEDSSIYLCSVLSATNEKLFFGSGTQLSVL.

The V gene is TRBV6-1, the J gene TRBJ1-1; D gene uncertain. V lost 0 bases, J lost 0 bases, and 8 bases lay in between. The CDR3 totals 15 residues. Germline V gene sequence: CDR1 MNHNS, CDR2 SASEGT. The CDR3 DNA follows: TGTGCCAGCAGTGAAGCGAGGCTTATGAACACTGAAGCTTTCTTT. Its translation is CASSEARLMNTEAFF.

The chain recombines TRBV7-9 with TRBJ1-6; possible D gene TRBD1, 5 bases. The V end lost 1 base, the J end lost 9 bases, and 10 bases lay between the germline ends. The germline V gene encodes CDR1 SEHNR and CDR2 FQNEAQ (reference sequence). The CDR3 extends over 14 amino acids. The CDR3 spells CASSLGGDGSPLHF. The CDR3 bases are TGTGCCAGCAGCTTAGGAGGGGATGGTTCACCCCTCCACTTT. The full variable domain, its missing parts supplied by reference TRBV7-9 and TRBJ1-6, is DTGVSQNPRHKITKRGQNVTFRCDPISEHNRLYWYRQTLGQGPEFLTYFQNEAQLEKSRLLSDRFSAERPKGSFSTLEIQRTEQGDSAMYLCASSLGGDGSPLHFGNGTRLTVT.

The chain recombines TRBV4-2 with TRBJ1-4; maybe TRBD1 (6 bases). The germline V and J ends were trimmed by 5 bases and 1 base, with 14 bases remaining between them. CDR1 and CDR2 from the germline V gene are LGHNA and YNFKEQ. The CDR3 has 16 residues. The DNA of the CDR3 is TGTGCCAGCAGCGCCAGGGGAGGTGGAACTAATGAAAAACTGTTTTTT. It specifies CASSARGGGTNEKLFF.

The chain is built from TRBV19 and TRBJ1-1, with a possible D match to TRBD1 (5 bases). Trimming pared 3 bases from V and 1 base from J, leaving 12 bases between. The CDR3 sequence is 15 residues long. CDR1 and CDR2 (germline): LNHDA, SQIVND (reference sequence). The CDR3: CASSILGTENTEAFF. The CDR3, as DNA: TGTGCCAGTAGTATCCTTGGGACCGAGAACACTGAAGCTTTCTTT.

The V call is TRBV4-1, the J call TRBJ1-1; no clear D. V was cut by 2 bases and J by 0 bases, with 10 bases left in between. This CDR3 comprises 15 residues. Germline lookup yields CDR1 MGHRA and CDR2 YSYEKL. The CDR3 loop reads CASSQHKVMNTEAFF. Here the CDR3 DNA reads TGCGCCAGCAGCCAACACAAAGTAATGAACACTGAAGCTTTCTTT.